This T cell receptor (beta chain) stems from a study of CD8+ T cells in alopecia areata. RNA extraction and reverse transcription yielded cDNA as sequencing template. TCRdb's copy holds only in-frame clones and misses some; the assay was immunoSEQ multiplex PCR. This sample yields more than 95,000 clones, of which 41% are seen a single time; 1.3% belongs to the top ten. Collected material from alopecia areata patients comprised lesional scalp punch biopsies and peripheral blood. CDR1 is GTSNPN, CDR2 SVGIG, per germline (reference sequence). V shed 0 bases and J shed 2 bases, with 14 bases lying between them. The length of the CDR3 is 16 residues.

The receptor was isolated from a human donor with alopecia areata. The sample consisted of CD4+ T cells sorted from blood. This chain uses TRBV30 with TRBJ2-4; TRBD1 might be the D (5 bases). The CDR3 region is CAWSVGQGLTKNIQYF. In DNA form, the CDR3 reads TGTGCCTGGAGTGTGGGGCAGGGTCTAACCAAAAACATTCAGTACTTC.